This T cell receptor beta chain comes out of a study of T cell responses to AZD1222 COVID-19 vaccine. The table came from immunoSEQ multiplex PCR; TCRdb's copy has only in-frame clones and leaves some out. The sample includes 210,000 or so clones, about 92% of them seen just once. The V end was cut by 3 bases, the J end by 3 bases, with 15 bases between. The CDR3 contains 15 residues. This clone appeared once. The antigen is unknown. Study conclusions and caveats: Reportedly, close to half of spike-specific TCRs are directed against unmutated variant regions. Baseline seropositives among AZD1222 recipients totaled only six or seven.

The rearrangement joins TRBV6-7 to TRBJ2-7; a possible D gene is TRBD1 (5 bases). Being an ORF, TRBV6-7 has a function that is uncertain. This specimen was peripheral blood, taken on day 0 of MenACWY control vaccination. This TCR came from an adult in good health. The CDR3 sequence is CASSYPTDSHYEQYF. CDR3 bases: TGTGCCAGCAGTTATCCGACAGACTCCCACTACGAGCAGTACTTC.